A selection of T cell receptor beta chains follows, all from one sample in a study of blood T cell repertoires in COVID-19. Some clones are missing from TCRdb's copy, which holds only in-frame ones; the method was immunoSEQ multiplex PCR. The sample records about 310,000 clones, around 87% being singletons. The sequencing input was peripheral blood. The receptors here all came from a woman aged 50 to 65 who had recovered from COVID-19. CDR3s include the opening cysteine and the closing phenylalanine or tryptophan. A D gene is named only where the DNA matches it firmly. The size field is filled for only some rows; it gives once, few, many or a size class.

V	J	D	size	length	DNA	CDR3
TRBV7-2	TRBJ1-2	.	.	15	TGTGCCAGCAGCTTAAATCCAGGAAGAGACTATGGCTACACCTTC	CASSLNPGRDYGYTF
TRBV10-3	TRBJ1-1	TRBD1	.	14	TGTGCCACTCGGGACAGGGTTATAGGAACTGAAGCTTTCTTT	CATRDRVIGTEAFF
TRBV18	TRBJ2-3	TRBD2	few	14	TGTGCCAGCTCACCAGGGACTAGTACAGATACGCAGTATTTT	CASSPGTSTDTQYF
TRBV28	TRBJ1-1	.	few	15	TGTGCCAGCAGAAAATCCGGGAGGGGTTTGAGTGAAGCTTTCTTT	CASRKSGRGLSEAFF
TRBV29-1	TRBJ2-7	TRBD2	.	13	TGCAGCGTTGCGACTAGCGGGGACTACGAGCAGTACTTC	CSVATSGDYEQYF
TRBV5-1	TRBJ2-2	.	many	15	TGCGCCAGCAGCTTGGGGTCGACAGGAACCGGGGAGCTGTTTTTT	CASSLGSTGTGELFF
TRBV4-1	TRBJ1-2	.	few	13	TGCGCCAGCAGCTTAGGGGGGGGCGGTGGCTACACCTTC	CASSLGGGGGYTF
TRBV5-1	TRBJ1-4	TRBD1	.	16	TGCGCCAGCAGCTTGCGGACAGGAGATTCTAATGAAAAACTGTTTTTT	CASSLRTGDSNEKLFF
TRBV18	TRBJ2-7	TRBD2	.	14	TGTGCCAGCTCACCTCCCGCGGGAGGATTCGAGCAGTACTTC	CASSPPAGGFEQYF
TRBV6-5	TRBJ2-7	.	.	16	TGTGCCAGCAGTTACGAATCGGGACATCAGTTCTACGAGCAGTACTTC	CASSYESGHQFYEQYF
TRBV9	TRBJ1-3	.	.	16	TGTGCCAGCAGCGTAGTACAGGAAGGCTCTGGAAACACCATATATTTT	CASSVVQEGSGNTIYF
TRBV30	TRBJ2-7	.	.	13	TGTGCCTGGAGTGTACACGGGACCTACGAGCAGTACTTC	CAWSVHGTYEQYF
TRBV11-2	TRBJ2-7	TRBD2	.	15	TGTGCCAGCAGCTTAGAGGCGGGAGACACCTACGAGCAGTACTTC	CASSLEAGDTYEQYF
TRBV15	TRBJ2-7	TRBD2	.	15	TGTGCCACCAGCAGAGAACTAGCGGGACACTACGAGCAGTACTTC	CATSRELAGHYEQYF
TRBV19	TRBJ2-7	TRBD2	.	14	TGTGCCAGTAGAACGGGAGGTGGGACCTACGAGCAGTACTTC	CASRTGGGTYEQYF
TRBV11-1	TRBJ2-7	TRBD1	.	16	TGTGCCAGCATCCCCGGGACAGGGGGCCATCCTTACGAGCAGTACTTC	CASIPGTGGHPYEQYF
TRBV7-2	TRBJ2-1	.	.	15	TGTGCCAGCAGCTCTAGGACTCTCTCCTACAATGAGCAGTTCTTC	CASSSRTLSYNEQFF